This TCR beta chain emerged from a study of blood T cell repertoires in COVID-19. On the study more broadly: Sites in the United States, Italy and Spain provided acute and convalescent COVID-19 samples. The cDNA or gDNA used as material had been derived from T cells, B-cell-depleted T cells, or PBMCs.

Using immunoSEQ multiplex PCR, the repertoire was profiled, and TCRdb retains in-frame clones only, with some absent. Here the sample spans 80,000 to 90,000 clones, more than 65% being singletons. V lost 4 bases to trimming and J lost 10 bases; unmatched junction nucleotides: 6. This CDR3 is built from 12 residues. Per germline, CDR1 LGHDT and CDR2 YNNKEL (reference sequence). Sequenced input: peripheral blood. This TCR was recovered from a man between 65 and 85 years old with acute or convalescent COVID-19. J is TRBJ2-7 and V is TRBV3-1 (or the pseudogene TRBV3-2); 8 bases map to TRBD1. The CDR3 is CASSPDRVGQYF. The CDR3 nucleotides read TGTGCCAGCAGCCCGGACAGGGTGGGACAGTACTTC.